Sequencing of this T cell receptor beta chain was carried out in a study of T cell responses to AZD1222 COVID-19 vaccine. Study results and limitations: Spike regions recognized by vaccine-associated CD4 TCRs spanned the protein, led by 160-218 and 743-854. Only after the peak T cell response were repertoires sampled. Just six AZD1222 recipients tested seropositive at baseline. As reported, nearly half of all spike-specific TCRs target variant regions that are unmutated.

About this clone: The antigen is undetermined.

Trimming removed 2 bases from V and 8 bases from J; junction bases left unmatched: 7. CDR1 is MDHEN and CDR2 is SYDVKM in the germline V gene. This CDR3 has 15 amino acids. Sequencing was performed with immunoSEQ multiplex PCR; in TCRdb, only in-frame clones are kept and a portion is missing. The repertoire consists of 45,000 to 55,000 clones, with approximately 80% occurring once and the leading ten covering 20%. The clonotype was recovered from an adult in good health. The chain links TRBV28 to TRBJ1-4; TRBD1 agrees at 8 bases. Material: peripheral blood, obtained on day 0 of MenACWY control vaccination. Here the CDR3 DNA reads TGTGCCAGCAGTTTAACAGGGGACAGGCGAGAAAAACTGTTTTTT. Protein product: CASSLTGDRREKLFF.